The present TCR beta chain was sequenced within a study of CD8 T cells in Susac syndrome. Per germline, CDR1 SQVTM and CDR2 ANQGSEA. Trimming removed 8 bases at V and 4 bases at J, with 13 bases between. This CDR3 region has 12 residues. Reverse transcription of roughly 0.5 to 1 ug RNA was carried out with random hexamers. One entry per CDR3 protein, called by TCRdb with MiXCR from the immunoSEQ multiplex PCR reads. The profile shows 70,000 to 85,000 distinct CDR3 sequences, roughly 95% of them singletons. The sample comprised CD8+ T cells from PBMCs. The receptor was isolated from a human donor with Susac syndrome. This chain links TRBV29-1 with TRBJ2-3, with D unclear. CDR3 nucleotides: TGCAGCTGGGGTCCTAGGGCAGATACGCAGTATTTT. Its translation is CSWGPRADTQYF.